The 29 T cell receptor beta chains listed next were all sequenced from one sample in a study of beta chain features in type 1 diabetes. Expressed TCRB transcripts were sequenced because the isolated RNA had all been reverse transcribed beforehand. Here immunoSEQ multiplex PCR was the method, and the copy in TCRdb shows in-frame clones only, minus some. The table lists just over 450,000 clones, over 25% of them singletons, with 0.05% to 0.065% in the top ten. Specimen: naive CD4+ T cells from blood. These receptors were taken from a man younger than 35 in good health.

This clone was seen a few times. The chain joins TRBV5-1 to TRBJ2-1; tentatively, D is TRBD1 (5 bases). Between the trimmed V and J ends, which lost 0 bases and 6 bases, there was a span of 7 bases. This CDR3 region has 13 residues. Looked up from germline, CDR1 is SGHRS and CDR2 is YFSETQ. In DNA form, the CDR3 reads TGCGCCAGCAGCTTGGAGGGGCTCAATGAGCAGTTCTTC. This codes for CASSLEGLNEQFF.

The genes are TRBV14 and TRBJ2-2, with 7 bases aligning to TRBD2. Germline values: CDR1 SGHDN, CDR2 FVKESK. V was pared by 0 bases and J by 4 bases, with 11 bases of the junction left unmatched. This CDR3 contains 18 residues. The CDR3 region has the DNA TGTGCCAGCAGCCAAGACCTACGCACTAGCGCGGCCACCGGGGAGCTGTTTTTT. It specifies CASSQDLRTSAATGELFF. Full variable domain (outside the CDR3, taken from reference TRBV14 and TRBJ2-2): EAGVTQFPSHSVIEKGQTVTLRCDPISGHDNLYWYRRVMGKEIKFLLHFVKESKQDESGMPNNRFLAERTGGTYSTLKVQPAELEDSGVYFCASSQDLRTSAATGELFFGEGSRLTVL.

This clone was observed a few times. The V call is TRBV4-1, the J call TRBJ2-3; 12 bases are shared with TRBD2. The CDR3 has 18 amino acids. Germline V gene data show CDR1 as MGHRA and CDR2 as YSYEKL. V lost 0 bases to trimming and J lost 4 bases; unmatched junction nucleotides: 8. The CDR3: CASSQDPSSGRAADTQYF. The CDR3 bases are TGCGCCAGCAGCCAAGATCCTTCTAGCGGGAGGGCCGCAGATACGCAGTATTTT.

The sample holds a few counts of this clone. This chain connects TRBV7-2 to TRBJ2-1; perhaps TRBD2 as D (6 bases). In germline, CDR1 is SGHTA, CDR2 FQGNSA. This CDR3 has 15 amino acids. The V end lost 0 bases, the J end lost 4 bases, and 10 bases lay between the germline ends. DNA of the CDR3: TGTGCCAGCAGCTTAGCGGCTGGGGGGTACAATGAGCAGTTCTTC. Translated: CASSLAAGGYNEQFF.

This chain uses TRBV9 with TRBJ2-1, with 7 bases lining up with TRBD2. The V gene's germline CDR1 is SGDLS and CDR2 YYNGEE. CDR3 length equals 16 residues. V lost 2 bases and J lost 4; bases outside the gene matches: 9. CDR3 region: CASSVIWLADYNEQFF. Written as DNA, the CDR3 is TGTGCCAGCAGCGTTATATGGCTAGCGGATTACAATGAGCAGTTCTTC.

In this sample, this clone turned up a few times. The rearrangement links TRBV4-2 to TRBJ2-1, with 10 bases aligning to TRBD2. This CDR3 region has 18 residues. Trimming took 0 bases from V and 4 from J; bases not matched to a gene: 9. Germline CDR1 LGHNA, CDR2 YNFKEQ. The CDR3 here is CASSQDRGWTSGYNEQFF. The CDR3 DNA is TGTGCCAGCAGCCAAGATAGGGGGTGGACTAGCGGTTACAATGAGCAGTTCTTC.

The gene calls are TRBV5-4 and TRBJ2-1, with 7 bases aligning to TRBD2. Trimming at V came to 3 bases and at J to 8 bases, leaving 11 bases not matched to a gene. This CDR3 contains 15 residues. Germline CDR1 and CDR2: SGHNT and YYREEE (reference sequence). The CDR3, as DNA: TGTGCCAGCAGCTCTCTTCGAGGGAGCGGGGATGAGCAGTTCTTC. Its translation is CASSSLRGSGDEQFF.

Here the CDR3 reads CSASPPLEAFF. For the CDR3, the DNA is TGCAGTGCTAGTCCCCCTCTGGAAGCTTTCTTT. The V call is TRBV20-1, the J call TRBJ1-1; no clear D gene. The CDR3 totals 11 residues. V lost 3 bases and J lost 8, with 10 bases in between. The germline gives CDR1 DFQATT, CDR2 SNEGSKA (reference sequence).

The rearrangement links TRBV29-1 to TRBJ2-1, with a weak D call TRBD2 (5 bases). CDR1 and CDR2 (germline): SQVTM, ANQGSEA. The CDR3 runs 13 residues. Trimming left V 7 bases short and J 6 bases short, with 16 bases between. The CDR3 DNA reads TGCAGCGCTGACTACGCCTCCGGCAATGAGCAGTTCTTC. It translates to CSADYASGNEQFF.

The gene calls are TRBV7-9 and TRBJ2-5, with D perhaps matching TRBD2 (6 bases). Germline lookup yields CDR1 SEHNR and CDR2 FQNEAQ (reference sequence). The CDR3 runs 15 residues. Between the trimmed V and J ends, which lost 1 base and 2 bases, there was a span of 11 bases. The CDR3 bases are TGTGCCAGCAGCTTAGTACCGGGACTTCAAGAGACCCAGTACTTC. Protein product: CASSLVPGLQETQYF.

This sequence joins TRBV29-1 and TRBJ2-1, with 8 bases matching TRBD2. The CDR3 sequence is 20 residues long. CDR1 and CDR2 (germline): SQVTM, ANQGSEA. The ends lost 8 bases at V and 0 bases at J; junction bases unmatched: 24. Here the CDR3 DNA reads TGCAGCTCCCGGGGGACTGCAGCAGCGGGAGTGACACTCTCCTACAATGAGCAGTTCTTC. This codes for CSSRGTAAAGVTLSYNEQFF.

The V call is TRBV5-1, the J call TRBJ2-6; D remains ambiguous. This CDR3 contains 16 residues. Trimming left V 4 bases short and J 0 bases short, with 11 bases between. CDR1 is SGHRS and CDR2 is YFSETQ in the germline V gene. CDR3 nucleotides: TGCGCCAGCAGCCCCGATTCCTACTCTGGGGCCAACGTCCTGACTTTC. Translating gives CASSPDSYSGANVLTF.

The chain employs TRBV4-2 and TRBJ2-3; 7 nucleotides line up with TRBD1. CDR1 LGHNA and CDR2 YNFKEQ come from the germline V gene. Losses at the gene ends were 4 bases for V and 2 bases for J; bases not matched to a gene: 6. The CDR3 runs to 15 residues. CDR3 sequence reads: CASSLAGTVTDTQYF. The CDR3 region has the DNA TGTGCCAGCAGCCTCGCCGGGACAGTCACAGATACGCAGTATTTT.

The chain joins TRBV9 to TRBJ2-1, with D perhaps TRBD1 or TRBD2 (5 bases each). Between the trimmed V and J ends, which lost 4 bases and 15 bases, there was a span of 14 bases. CDR1 is SGDLS and CDR2 is YYNGEE in the germline V gene. This CDR3 has 11 residues. DNA of the CDR3: TGTGCCAGCAGCTTCGGGACGTGGGTGTTCTTC. Translation gives CASSFGTWVFF.

This clone turned up a few times. The rearrangement links TRBV6-5 to TRBJ2-6; the D is unclear. CDR1 is MNHEY and CDR2 is SVGAGI in the germline V gene. The CDR3 consists of 14 residues. V was cut by 5 bases and J by 0 bases, with 5 bases left in between. CDR3 loop: CASSIGSGANVLTF. As DNA, the CDR3 is TGTGCCAGCAGTATAGGCTCTGGGGCCAACGTCCTGACTTTC.

This clone appeared a few times. Other DNA sequences in the same sample also yield this CDR3. J is TRBJ2-6 and V is TRBV30, with D hard to call. Germline V lookup: CDR1 GTSNPN, CDR2 SVGIG (reference sequence). The V end lost 1 base, the J end lost 1 base, and 2 bases lay between the germline ends. The CDR3 runs 13 residues. The CDR3 loop reads CAWSGSGANVLTF. In DNA, the CDR3 is TGTGCCTGGAGTGGGTCTGGGGCCAACGTCCTGACTTTC. Variable domain in full (rest from reference TRBV30 and TRBJ2-6): SQTIHQWPATLVQPVGSPLSLECTVEGTSNPNLYWYRQAAGRGLQLLFYSVGIGQISSEVPQNLSASRPQDRQFILSSKKLLLSDSGFYLCAWSGSGANVLTFGAGSRLTVL.

The gene calls are TRBV9 and TRBJ2-5; D gene unclear. This CDR3 has 14 amino acids. V was cut by 3 bases and J by 5 bases, with 14 bases left in between. Germline V gene sequence: CDR1 SGDLS, CDR2 YYNGEE. The CDR3 DNA reads as TGTGCCAGCAGCGCCCTGGACGGAGTGGAGACCCAGTACTTC. It specifies CASSALDGVETQYF.

This clone was detected only a few times. The chain carries TRBV5-4 and TRBJ2-7; D remains unclear. The CDR3 length is 12 residues. In germline, CDR1 is SGHNT, CDR2 YYREEE (reference sequence). The germline V and J ends were trimmed by 0 bases and 5 bases, with 6 bases remaining between them. The CDR3 region has the DNA TGTGCCAGCAGCTTGGAAACCAACGAGCAGTACTTC. This translates into CASSLETNEQYF.

V is TRBV27 and J is TRBJ2-1, with 7 bases aligning to TRBD2. Germline loops: CDR1 MNHEY, CDR2 SMNVEV (reference sequence). After removal of 3 bases from V and 2 bases from J, the junction contained 7 bases not matched to a gene. The CDR3 runs to 16 residues. CDR3: CASSFSTSETYNEQFF. CDR3 sequence (DNA): TGTGCCAGCAGTTTCTCTACTAGCGAGACCTACAATGAGCAGTTCTTC.

The genes are TRBV7-9 and TRBJ1-4; a weak D match, TRBD1 (5 bases). There are 15 residues in the CDR3. Germline V gene sequence: CDR1 SEHNR, CDR2 FQNEAQ (reference sequence). The V gene lost 3 bases and the J gene lost 2 bases, with 10 bases spanning the gap. DNA of the CDR3: TGTGCCAGCAGCTTTGAGGGGAACACTAATGAAAAACTGTTTTTT. Its translation is CASSFEGNTNEKLFF.

This clone has only a few counts. In nucleotides, the CDR3 is TGTGCCTGGAGTGAGTGGCATGAGCAGTTCTTC. It codes for CAWSEWHEQFF. The V and J genes are TRBV30 and TRBJ2-1, with D unclear. The CDR3 runs to 11 residues. Germline CDR1 is GTSNPN and CDR2 is SVGIG (reference sequence). V was cut by 1 base and J by 8 bases, with 6 bases left in between.

The sample holds a few counts of this clone. The V and J genes are TRBV29-1 and TRBJ2-1; 9 nucleotides align to TRBD1. Germline CDR1 is SQVTM and CDR2 is ANQGSEA. The CDR3 is 15 amino acids. The V and J ends lost 5 bases and 2 bases, in that order; junction bases with no gene match: 7. Here the CDR3 reads CSVPFGTGTYNEQFF. CDR3 sequence (DNA): TGCAGCGTTCCTTTTGGGACAGGGACCTACAATGAGCAGTTCTTC.

This clone was recorded a few times. The chain uses TRBV29-1 and TRBJ1-4; no clear D gene. CDR3 size: 12 residues. Germline V CDR1 and CDR2: SQVTM, ANQGSEA. V was pared by 5 bases and J by 3 bases, with 7 bases between. The CDR3 bases are TGCAGCGTTTTGGAGGCTAATGAAAAACTGTTTTTT. Translated, it gives CSVLEANEKLFF.

This clone was counted between two and nine times. The chain links TRBV5-1 to TRBJ2-3; D is unresolved. V lost 10 bases to trimming and J lost 7 bases, with 13 bases between them. The CDR3 spans 11 residues. Looked up from germline, CDR1 is SGHRS and CDR2 is YFSETQ. The CDR3 DNA sequence: TGCGCCTCCTACGAACAAAATACGCAGTATTTT. The encoded protein is CASYEQNTQYF. Based on the CDR3 plus reference TRBV5-1 and TRBJ2-3, the full variable domain is KAGVTQTPRYLIKTRGQQVTLSCSPISGHRSVSWYQQTPGQGLQFLFEYFSETQRNKGNFPGRFSGRQFSNSRSEMNVSTLELGDSALYLCASYEQNTQYFGPGTRLTVL.

The chain uses TRBV7-9 and TRBJ1-4, with D uncertain. The germline V gene encodes CDR1 SEHNR and CDR2 FQNEAQ (reference sequence). V was pared by 5 bases and J by 0 bases, with 13 bases between. This CDR3 comprises 16 residues. In DNA, the CDR3 is TGTGCCAGCAGCCAAGGGAGGCTTGCAACTAATGAAAAACTGTTTTTT. Its translation: CASSQGRLATNEKLFF.

This clone appeared a single time. This chain joins TRBV5-6 and TRBJ1-2, with D perhaps TRBD1 (5 bases). Per germline, CDR1 SGHDT and CDR2 YYEEEE. V was clipped by 4 bases and J by 0 bases, with 10 bases between them. This CDR3 region has 14 residues. CDR3 protein: CASSRGPTNYGYTF. The CDR3 DNA reads TGTGCCAGCAGCCGGGGACCGACTAACTATGGCTACACCTTC. The full variable domain, completed using reference TRBV5-6 and TRBJ1-2, is DAGVTQSPTHLIKTRGQQVTLRCSPKSGHDTVSWYQQALGQGPQFIFQYYEEEERQRGNFPDRFSGHQFPNYSSELNVNALLLGDSALYLCASSRGPTNYGYTFGSGTRLTVV.

The chain employs TRBV20-1 and TRBJ2-5; TRBD1 is a possible D gene (6 bases). The CDR3 consists of 11 residues. V lost 8 bases and J lost 5, with 12 bases in between. The germline V gene has CDR1 DFQATT and CDR2 SNEGSKA (reference sequence). The DNA of the CDR3 is TGCAGTCCTCTAACAGGGGAGACCCAGTACTTC. Translating gives CSPLTGETQYF.

This clone was seen a handful of times. The V and J genes are TRBV29-1 and TRBJ2-2, with 12 bases aligning to TRBD2. Germline lookup yields CDR1 SQVTM and CDR2 ANQGSEA. This CDR3 is 17 amino acids long. After removal of 2 bases from V and 0 bases from J, the junction contained 4 bases not matched to a gene. CDR3 region: CSVETGLAGSNTGELFF. CDR3 coding DNA: TGCAGCGTTGAAACGGGACTAGCGGGCTCGAACACCGGGGAGCTGTTTTTT.

This clone showed up just a few times. This sample also contains other DNA sequences that code for the same CDR3. This chain connects TRBV10-3 to TRBJ2-1, with D perhaps TRBD1 (5 bases). The CDR3 totals 12 residues. In germline, CDR1 is ENHRY, CDR2 SYGVKD. The V end was cut by 0 bases, the J end by 8 bases, with 5 bases between. The CDR3: CAISESGHEQFF. The CDR3 coding sequence is TGTGCCATCAGTGAGTCGGGGCATGAGCAGTTCTTC.